A single sample gave rise to the 22 T cell receptor beta chains below, sequenced in a study of CD8+ T cells in alopecia areata. After isolation, RNA underwent reverse transcription to generate cDNA as the sequencing template. This table comes from immunoSEQ multiplex PCR, and its TCRdb copy is limited to in-frame clones, with some not included. This sample carries fewer than 250,000 clones, 57% of them seen once, and the ten largest clones take roughly 0.47%. The sample here was CD4+ T cells sorted from blood, taken at week 0. These receptors were obtained from a human donor with alopecia areata.

The chain combines TRBV7-9 with TRBJ2-6; D may be TRBD1 (6 bases). Germline V lookup: CDR1 SEHNR, CDR2 FQNEAQ (reference sequence). This CDR3 has 17 residues. Trimming pared 4 bases from V and 4 bases from J, leaving 17 bases between. The CDR3 spells CASSYPPQGTGANVLTF. CDR3 DNA sequence: TGTGCCAGCAGCTACCCGCCACAGGGTACGGGGGCCAACGTCCTGACTTTC.

About this clone: The sample contains more than one DNA sequence encoding this CDR3. The chain joins TRBV5-1 to TRBJ1-2, with 11 bases matching TRBD1. The CDR3 length is 15 residues. CDR1 and CDR2 from the germline V gene are SGHRS and YFSETQ. Trimming took 3 bases from V and 3 from J; bases not matched to a gene: 4. The CDR3 is CASSSRDRGDYGYTF. CDR3 DNA sequence: TGCGCCAGCAGCTCCCGGGACAGGGGGGACTATGGCTACACCTTC.

The chain recombines TRBV2 with TRBJ2-5; TRBD2 matches at 9 bases. This CDR3 is built from 14 residues. Germline V CDR1 and CDR2: SNHLY, FYNNEI. V shed 7 bases, J shed 4 bases, and the junction held 7 bases outside the gene matches. The chain's CDR3 is CASKRREGRETQYF. The CDR3 DNA sequence: TGTGCCAGCAAGAGGCGGGAGGGCCGAGAGACCCAGTACTTC.

This rearrangement joins TRBV4-1 to TRBJ2-7, with D perhaps matching TRBD1 (6 bases). CDR3 length: 14 amino acids. V was cut by 4 bases and J by 2 bases, with 12 bases left in between. Germline CDR1 reads MGHRA; CDR2 reads YSYEKL. CDR3 DNA sequence: TGCGCCAGCAGCCGGACAGTAGACACCTACGAGCAGTACTTC. Its protein is CASSRTVDTYEQYF.

The chain links TRBV7-8 to TRBJ2-7; 14 nucleotides line up with TRBD2. The germline gives CDR1 SGHVS, CDR2 FQNEAQ. This CDR3 contains 18 residues. V trimming: 0 bases; J trimming: 4 bases; junction bases outside the gene matches: 8. CDR3 coding DNA: TGTGCCAGCAGCTTAGCGCTAAGAGGGACTAGCGGGAGTTACGAGCAGTACTTC. This encodes CASSLALRGTSGSYEQYF.

V is TRBV5-4 and J is TRBJ1-5; D gene ambiguous. CDR1 is SGHNT, CDR2 YYREEE, per germline (reference sequence). Between the trimmed V and J ends, which lost 3 bases and 7 bases, there was a span of 14 bases. The CDR3 covers 14 residues. CDR3 DNA: TGTGCCAGCAGCTCTGGAGGAGGAGGGCAGCCCCAGCATTTT. It translates to CASSSGGGGQPQHF. Full variable domain (rest looked up from reference TRBV5-4 and TRBJ1-5): ETGVTQSPTHLIKTRGQQVTLRCSSQSGHNTVSWYQQALGQGPQFIFQYYREEENGRGNFPPRFSGLQFPNYSSELNVNALELDDSALYLCASSSGGGGQPQHFGDGTRLSIL.

This clone was counted between two and nine times. This rearrangement joins TRBV4-1 to TRBJ2-1, with 13 nucleotides matching TRBD2. Germline CDR1 reads MGHRA; CDR2 reads YSYEKL. Germline trimming cut 6 bases from V and 2 bases from J; bases unmatched to any gene: 1. The CDR3 consists of 15 residues. Here the CDR3 reads CASSGTSGAYNEQFF. The CDR3 coding sequence is TGCGCCAGCAGTGGGACTAGCGGGGCCTACAATGAGCAGTTCTTC.

The rearrangement uses TRBV5-1 and TRBJ2-7; D ambiguous. Trimming stripped 0 bases from V and 2 bases from J, with 9 bases between. The V gene's germline CDR1 is SGHRS and CDR2 YFSETQ. The CDR3 covers 14 residues. The CDR3 reads CASSLEQPPYEQYF. DNA for the CDR3: TGCGCCAGCAGCTTGGAACAGCCACCCTACGAGCAGTACTTC.

This clone was counted a few times. The V call is TRBV29-1, the J call TRBJ2-7, with TRBD2 matching over 11 bases. There are 14 residues in the CDR3. J was trimmed by 0 bases and V by 7 bases; bases with no gene match: 5. Germline V gene sequence: CDR1 SQVTM, CDR2 ANQGSEA. The CDR3 loop is CSAGTSGRSYEQYF. DNA for the CDR3: TGCAGCGCTGGGACTAGCGGTCGCTCCTACGAGCAGTACTTC.

A few counts support this clone. V usage is TRBV29-1 and J usage is TRBJ2-1, with D perhaps matching TRBD2 (6 bases). Trimming pared 7 bases from V and 6 bases from J, leaving 19 bases between. The CDR3 runs 14 residues. Germline CDR1 and CDR2: SQVTM and ANQGSEA. The CDR3 bases are TGCAGCGCTAAGACTAGACTGGTGGGCAATGAGCAGTTCTTC. It encodes CSAKTRLVGNEQFF.

The chain recombines TRBV30 with TRBJ2-7, with 8 bases identical to TRBD1. Trimming took 4 bases from V and 3 from J; bases not matched to a gene: 11. CDR3 size: 15 residues. Germline V gives CDR1 GTSNPN, CDR2 SVGIG (reference sequence). The CDR3 region has the DNA TGTGCCTGGACCAGTACCGGGACAGGCCACTACGAGCAGTACTTC. Protein: CAWTSTGTGHYEQYF.

This clone was detected a few times. This chain links TRBV6-5 with TRBJ1-5; weak D call: TRBD1 (6 bases). CDR1 is MNHEY, CDR2 SVGAGI, per germline. This CDR3 contains 15 residues. V was trimmed by 2 bases and J by 3 bases, leaving 11 bases between them. The CDR3 protein is CASSYGGGLNQPQHF. The DNA of the CDR3 is TGTGCCAGCAGTTACGGGGGGGGCCTCAATCAGCCCCAGCATTTT.

This clone was found a few times. At the DNA level, this CDR3 is encoded by other sequences in the same sample as well. The chain uses TRBV30 and TRBJ1-1; D gene uncertain. Germline V gives CDR1 GTSNPN, CDR2 SVGIG (reference sequence). V was trimmed by 0 bases and J by 0 bases, leaving 8 bases between them. The CDR3 contains 14 residues. The CDR3 loop is CAWSVQFMNTEAFF. CDR3 bases: TGTGCCTGGAGTGTTCAGTTCATGAACACTGAAGCTTTCTTT.

This clone appeared a single time. CDR3 residues: CAWSTGGTGSNQPQHF. CDR3 coding DNA: TGTGCCTGGAGTACAGGGGGCACGGGCAGCAATCAGCCCCAGCATTTT. The chain recombines TRBV30 with TRBJ1-5; 9 positions match TRBD1. Per germline, CDR1 GTSNPN and CDR2 SVGIG (reference sequence). This CDR3 contains 16 residues. The trim removed 2 bases at V and 1 base at J, leaving 6 bases unmatched.

The rearrangement links TRBV6-5 to TRBJ1-5; TRBD1 agrees at 8 bases. There are 15 residues in the CDR3. V shed 6 bases, J shed 4 bases, and the junction held 8 bases outside the gene matches. Per the germline V gene, CDR1 is MNHEY and CDR2 is SVGAGI. The CDR3 DNA is TGTGCCAGCAGGAAAGACAGGGGCGAAAATCAGCCCCAGCATTTT. Translated: CASRKDRGENQPQHF.

This clone showed up just a few times. CDR3 region: CAGLSNTEAFF. The CDR3 region has the DNA TGCGCGGGCTTGTCGAACACTGAAGCTTTCTTT. This chain uses TRBV29-1 with TRBJ1-1, with unresolved D. The germline gives CDR1 SQVTM, CDR2 ANQGSEA. This CDR3 has 11 amino acids.

The chain employs TRBV29-1 and TRBJ2-3, with D perhaps being TRBD1 or TRBD2 (5 bases each). The CDR3 length is 13 residues. Germline V gives CDR1 SQVTM, CDR2 ANQGSEA. The V end lost 4 bases, the J end lost 5 bases, and 13 bases lay between the germline ends. CDR3 nucleotides: TGCAGCGTTGGGATCGGGGCGGGAGATACGCAGTATTTT. Its protein product is CSVGIGAGDTQYF.

The chain is built from TRBV5-1 and TRBJ2-7; D is possibly TRBD1 or TRBD2 (5 bases each). Germline V gene lookup returns CDR1 SGHRS and CDR2 YFSETQ. This CDR3 comprises 15 residues. Trimming cost V 5 bases and J 0 bases, with 15 bases left between them. This CDR3 is CASSSTRDGSYEQYF. As DNA, the CDR3 is TGCGCCAGCAGTTCCACCCGGGACGGCTCCTACGAGCAGTACTTC. Looking up the rest from reference TRBV5-1 and TRBJ2-7 gives the full variable domain: KAGVTQTPRYLIKTRGQQVTLSCSPISGHRSVSWYQQTPGQGLQFLFEYFSETQRNKGNFPGRFSGRQFSNSRSEMNVSTLELGDSALYLCASSSTRDGSYEQYFGPGTRLTVT.

The chain is built from TRBV7-9 and TRBJ1-2; 7 bases line up with TRBD1. V lost 5 bases and J lost 4; bases outside the gene matches: 10. This CDR3 has 15 amino acids. The germline V gene has CDR1 SEHNR and CDR2 FQNEAQ (reference sequence). In DNA, the CDR3 is TGTGCCAGCAGCAACCCGAACAGGGGCCCCTATGGCTACACCTTC. It codes for CASSNPNRGPYGYTF.

The chain links TRBV18 to TRBJ1-4; no firm D call. CDR3 length equals 14 residues. Germline CDR1 reads KGHSH; CDR2 reads LQKENI. Trimming cost V 3 bases and J 4 bases, with 9 bases left between them. CDR3: CASSPSIDNEKLFF. CDR3 bases: TGTGCCAGCTCACCTTCTATCGATAATGAAAAACTGTTTTTT.

The chain has TRBV4-1 and TRBJ2-1, with unresolved D. Germline lookup yields CDR1 MGHRA and CDR2 YSYEKL. The CDR3 contains 15 residues. With 2 bases removed from V and 7 bases from J, the gap between germline ends came to 15 bases. Written as DNA, the CDR3 is TGCGCCAGCAGCCAACTTATACAATTGGGAAATGAGCAGTTCTTC. Amino acid sequence: CASSQLIQLGNEQFF.

This clone was counted between two and nine times. This chain connects TRBV5-1 to TRBJ2-7; 8 bases map to TRBD1. Looked up from germline, CDR1 is SGHRS and CDR2 is YFSETQ. Trimming at V came to 4 bases and at J to 5 bases, leaving 8 bases not matched to a gene. The CDR3 contains 14 residues. CDR3 coding DNA: TGCGCCAGCAGCCGGGACAGGTTCGGAAACGAGCAGTACTTC. Translation gives CASSRDRFGNEQYF.